This T cell receptor (beta chain) is drawn from a study of identical twins (dated by TCRdb to between 2015 and 2016). Context from the whole study: TCR alpha and beta repertoires from monozygotic twins, unrelated adults of various ages and cord blood were deep-sequenced to test whether fetal clonotypes persist. To rule out contamination, replicate twin experiments were performed at different times with different library preparation protocols. Paper-wide results and their limitations: Excess twin sharing in beta out-of-frame sequences was weaker because fewer shared sequences lowered the signal-to-noise ratio. Compared with coincidental sharing between unrelated individuals, out-of-frame TCR alpha sequences shared between twins showed an excess of sequences with low generation probability. Abundant cord blood beta clonotypes had fewer insertions, young adult naive repertoires showed a similar but weaker trend, and memory repertoires showed no such trend. Conclusions relied on cross-sectional statistical analysis, since the same donors could not be followed over many years. Out-of-frame TCR alpha sharing in monozygotic twins was systematically underestimated by recombination models, whereas sharing between unrelated individuals was in agreement with the recombination models. Invariant T cells such as MAIT and iNKT could partly confound zero-insertion analyses, though diverse VJ usage argued against this for most clonotypes.

All donors were healthy Caucasians. The twin cohort comprised three pairs of female monozygotic twins, all aged roughly 18 to 29 years. Positive isolation kits from Invitrogen were used to isolate CD4+ and CD8+ T cell populations. This clonotype was found a few times. No antigen is known for it. Nothing much larger sits one base from this clone, and base qualities are not available. CDR1 and CDR2 (MNHEY, SMNVEV) derive from the germline V gene (reference sequence). Germline trimming: 4 bases from V, 6 bases from J; junction bases outside gene matches: 8. The CDR3 has 16 amino acids, counting the end cysteine and phenylalanine. Here the CDR3 DNA is all that survives: 48 bases in frame from base 1. Library preparation used 5' RACE. Instrument on record: Illumina HiSeq 2000. Template switching added a universal primer binding site, and the final cDNA carried a unique molecular identifier that allowed TCR cDNA molecules to be counted accurately. Specific primers in the conserved constant-segment region were used to synthesize first-strand cDNA for the TCR alpha and beta chains. To control for contamination, each cDNA library was double barcoded with a SMART-Mk sample barcode plus Illumina barcodes. Two successive PCR steps introduced TruSeq adapter sequences along with Illumina sample barcodes. The TCR alpha and beta cDNA libraries were sequenced on the Illumina HiSeq platform using custom primers. The original pipeline was this. Raw reads were processed with MiGEC to extract unique molecular identifiers, and MiXCR was used to determine CDR3 positions. Recombination models were inferred per individual with the repgenHMM and IGoR tools using an EM algorithm. The analysis of shared clonotypes was done with the tcR package in R, with sharing normalized by the product of cloneset sizes. Out-of-frame nonproductive sequences were analyzed to study raw recombination free of thymic and clonal selection effects. Using fastp at Q25 and MiXCR, TCRdb reprocessed the public reads and kept productive beta chains. Rows matching on CDR3 protein sequence are summarized as one entry with the most common DNA and genes. These V and J calls rely on TCRdb rather than the paper's analysis. This sample is represented by around 470,000 distinct CDR3 sequences; about 14% of them were singletons. 0.4% to 0.55% of the sample is taken by the ten largest.

These sequences were also reported in another study, on yellow fever vaccine responses in identical twins. As noted in the second study: The T cell response to vaccination in identical twins was reported by the authors to appear partly convergent and partly personalized. Focusing on identical twins, the study followed the T cell clones that responded to the vaccine, and did so with precision.

This chain joins TRBV27 to TRBJ2-1, and 11 junction bases match TRBD2. The sequencing input was CD4+ T cells sorted from blood. The clonotype originates from a woman younger than 35 in good health. CDR3 sequence: CASSSRLAGNFNEQFF. The bases are TGTGCCAGCAGTTCGCGACTAGCGGGGAATTTCAATGAGCAGTTCTTC.